This TCR beta chain derives from a study of T cell responses to AZD1222 COVID-19 vaccine. Overall study findings and caveats: Spike as a whole was targeted by vaccine-associated CD4 TCRs, dominant at 160-218 and 743-854. Donors skewed white British and female; clonal diversity was possibly underestimated. The study sampled repertoires only after the peak T cell response.

On this clone itself: Its antigen is unknown.

The CDR3 is 23 residues long. Repertoires were generated with immunoSEQ multiplex PCR, while TCRdb's copy carries only in-frame clones and drops some. The sample yields about 150,000 clones, under 95% seen once. The receptor was derived from an adult in good health. The sequences come from peripheral blood, collected on day 0 of AZD1222 vaccination. This chain uses TRBV12-2 with TRBJ1-1; TRBD1 is the table's D call and was not checked against the DNA. TRBV12-2 represents a pseudogene. CDR3 sequence (DNA): TGTGCAAGTCGCGTAAAACCCCACGCCGGGACAGGGGCTTGGCGTATCATGAACACTGAAGCTTTCTTT. Translation: CASRVKPHAGTGAWRIMNTEAFF.